This T cell receptor (beta chain) was identified during a study of T cell changes during pregnancy in multiple sclerosis. The V gene's germline CDR1 is LNHNV and CDR2 YYDKDF (reference sequence). The CDR3 spans 16 residues. Trimming cost V 3 bases and J 7 bases; bases outside gene matches: 12. This table comes from immunoSEQ multiplex PCR, and its TCRdb copy is limited to in-frame clones, with some not included. The table has approximately 61,000 clones, 88% seen once; the top ten hold about 1.7%. This sequence was found in a female donor with multiple sclerosis, enrolled in a pregnancy study. The rearrangement joins TRBV15 to TRBJ2-7; 10 bases match TRBD2. The sample consisted of peripheral blood, taken in the first trimester of pregnancy. The CDR3 sequence: CATSSLSGRARWEQYF. The CDR3 DNA sequence: TGTGCCACCAGCAGTTTGAGCGGGAGGGCGAGATGGGAGCAGTACTTC.